Sequencing of this T cell receptor (beta chain) was carried out in a study of blood T cell repertoires in COVID-19. Study at large: Whether acute or convalescent, the COVID-19 samples came from the United States, Italy and Spain. PBMCs, B-cell-depleted T cells, or T cells provided the cDNA or gDNA that made up the material.

Source study methods: Cell counts per sample came from amplifying reference gene primers. Assay used: immunoSEQ multiplex PCR; TCRdb lists only in-frame clones, some missing. The DNA gave D and trimming, while V, J and clone size come from that table. The table has about 89,000 clones, roughly 78% seen once. V was cut by 0 bases and J by 4 bases, with 9 bases left in between. Per the germline V gene, CDR1 is SEHNR and CDR2 is FQNEAQ (reference sequence). The CDR3 covers 14 residues. Sequencing was done on a sample of peripheral blood. The receptor's source is a woman older than 75 with acute or convalescent COVID-19. The chain is built from TRBV7-9 and TRBJ1-1; D is possibly TRBD1 (5 bases). The DNA for the CDR3 is TGTGCCAGCAGCTTAGCGGAAGGGGTCACTGAAGCTTTCTTT. This gives the protein CASSLAEGVTEAFF.